This TCR beta chain was sequenced for a study of blood T cells in healthy people across ages. Donors were systemically healthy Caucasian individuals from Russia aged 6 to 90 years. Sample-barcoded 5' priming and a J-beta primer mix drove a second PCR of about 6 to 12 cycles. Each sample yielded at least 2.5 million CDR3-containing paired-end reads. TCRdb used MiXCR to reprocess the 5' RACE reads, holding one entry per CDR3 protein. This repertoire shows 710,000 or so distinct CDR3 sequences, approximately 31% found once; its top ten account for 15%. Germline lookup yields CDR1 MDHEN and CDR2 SYDVKM. V was clipped by 5 bases and J by 4 bases; unmatched bases: 13. This CDR3 region has 16 residues.

The sample was blood. This TCR was sampled from an elderly woman in good health. V is TRBV28 and J is TRBJ2-7, with TRBD2 matching 8 bases. The CDR3 DNA sequence: TGTGCCAGCAGTCCATATAGCGGGGACTGGAGGTACGAGCAGTACTTC. It is translated as CASSPYSGDWRYEQYF.